Given below is one T cell receptor (beta chain) in context. The antigen is unknown. The data were taken from a study of shared clonotypes between healthy human individuals. Study findings and constraints: It was only blood that was sampled, and tissue repertoires likely differ. Naive subsets generally exceeded memory subsets in estimated richness.

From germline, CDR1 is MDHEN and CDR2 SYDVKM. The V and J ends lost 6 bases and 3 bases, in that order; junction bases with no gene match: 9. CDR3 length equals 17 residues. Per the original methods: Junction-only immunoSEQ data arrived without quality scores, meaning filtering differed. Some clones are missing from TCRdb's copy, which holds only in-frame ones; the method was immunoSEQ multiplex PCR. That table supplies the V and J calls and clone size; D and trimming were determined from the DNA. The sample records around 940,000 clones, about three quarters being singletons. Donors, healthy HIV-negative adults, lacked recent acute infections or vaccinations.

The source of this sequence is a man between 18 and 29 years old in good health. Sequenced input: memory CD4+ T cells sorted from blood. Described subset: CD45RA-negative fraction. The chain couples TRBV28 to TRBJ2-1; 12 nucleotides match TRBD2. DNA of the CDR3: TGTGCCAGCAGCGCTCTTCAACTAGCGGGGGGCTACAATGAGCAGTTCTTC. As protein: CASSALQLAGGYNEQFF.